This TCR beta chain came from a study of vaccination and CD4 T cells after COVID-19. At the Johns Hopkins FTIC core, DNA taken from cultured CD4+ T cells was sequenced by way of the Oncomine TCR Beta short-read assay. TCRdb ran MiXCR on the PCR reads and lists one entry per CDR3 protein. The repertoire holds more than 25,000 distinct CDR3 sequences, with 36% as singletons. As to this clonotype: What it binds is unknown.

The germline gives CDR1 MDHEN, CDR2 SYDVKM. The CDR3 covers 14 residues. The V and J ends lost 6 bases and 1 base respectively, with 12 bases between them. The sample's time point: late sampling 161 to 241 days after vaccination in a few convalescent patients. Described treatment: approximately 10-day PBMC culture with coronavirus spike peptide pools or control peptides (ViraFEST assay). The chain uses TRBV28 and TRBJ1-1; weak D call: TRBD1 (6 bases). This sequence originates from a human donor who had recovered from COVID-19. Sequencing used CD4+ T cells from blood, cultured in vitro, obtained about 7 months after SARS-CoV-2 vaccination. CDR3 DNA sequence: TGTGCCAGCAGGTCTGACAGGTGGAACACTGAAGCTTTCTTT. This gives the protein CASRSDRWNTEAFF.